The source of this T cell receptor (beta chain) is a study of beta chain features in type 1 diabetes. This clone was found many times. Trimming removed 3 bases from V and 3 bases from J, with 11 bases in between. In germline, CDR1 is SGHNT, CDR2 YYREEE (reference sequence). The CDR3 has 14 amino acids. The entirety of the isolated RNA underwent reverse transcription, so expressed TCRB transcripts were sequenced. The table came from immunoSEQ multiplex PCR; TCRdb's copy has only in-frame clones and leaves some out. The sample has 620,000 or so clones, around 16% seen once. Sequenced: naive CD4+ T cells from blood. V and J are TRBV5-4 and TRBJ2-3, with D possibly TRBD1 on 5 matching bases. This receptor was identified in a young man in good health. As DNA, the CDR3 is TGTGCCAGCAGCTCTCAACAGGAGACAGATACGCAGTATTTT. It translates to CASSSQQETDTQYF. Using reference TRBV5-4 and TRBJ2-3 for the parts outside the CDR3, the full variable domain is ETGVTQSPTHLIKTRGQQVTLRCSSQSGHNTVSWYQQALGQGPQFIFQYYREEENGRGNFPPRFSGLQFPNYSSELNVNALELDDSALYLCASSSQQETDTQYFGPGTRLTVL.